This record covers a single T cell receptor beta chain. This entry comes from a study of cytomegalovirus exposure and HLA in healthy donors. Per the germline V gene, CDR1 is LNHDA and CDR2 is SQIVND (reference sequence). J was trimmed by 2 bases and V by 9 bases; bases with no gene match: 8. The CDR3 covers 14 residues. The PCR contained 60 Vbeta and 13 Jbeta primers. Sequencing used immunoSEQ multiplex PCR; TCRdb keeps in-frame clones, though not all of them. This sample has 60,000 to 75,000 clones, with under 85% found just once. Sequenced sample: PBMCs. This TCR was sampled from a man between 50 and 59 years old in good health and CMV-seronegative. The rearrangement joins TRBV19 to TRBJ1-2; 8 bases map to TRBD1. CDR3 nucleotide sequence: TGTGCCAGCATCGGACAGGGCCCCAACTATGGCTACACCTTC. Translating gives CASIGQGPNYGYTF.